The clone carrying this T cell receptor beta chain is labeled as medium-sized (0.01 to 0.1%). The antigen remains unidentified. These data originate in a study of breast tumors, draining lymph nodes, adjacent tissues. TCRdb redid the calling of the multiplex PCR reads with MiXCR, one entry per CDR3 protein. The table lists tens of thousands of distinct CDR3 sequences, under 45% of them singletons. Germline-derived CDR1 and CDR2 are SGHTA and FQGTGA. The CDR3 runs 12 residues. V shed 5 bases and J shed 10 bases, with 12 bases lying between them. General study points: The lymph node origin of tumor T cells was framed as consistent with a hypothesis, not demonstrated.

The sample taken for sequencing was breast tumor tissue. The sequence was obtained from a female donor with breast cancer. Some clones in this sample may be carry-over from other donors' samples. This chain links TRBV7-3 with TRBJ2-1, with a weak D call TRBD2 (5 bases). CDR3 sequence (DNA): TGTGCCAGCAGCCAGGACTCTCGGGAGCAGTTCTTC. It encodes CASSQDSREQFF.